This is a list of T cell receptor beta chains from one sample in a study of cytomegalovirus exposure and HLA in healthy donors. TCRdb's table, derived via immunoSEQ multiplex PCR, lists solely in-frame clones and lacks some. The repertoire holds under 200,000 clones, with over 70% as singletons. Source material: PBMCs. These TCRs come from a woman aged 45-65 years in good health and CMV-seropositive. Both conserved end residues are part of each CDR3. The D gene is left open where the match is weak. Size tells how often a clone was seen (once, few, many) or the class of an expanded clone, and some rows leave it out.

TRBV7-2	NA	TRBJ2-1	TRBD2	CASSLERGQRGGSYNEQFF	TGTGCCAGCAGCTTAGAGCGGGGCCAGCGGGGGGGCTCCTACAATGAGCAGTTCTTC
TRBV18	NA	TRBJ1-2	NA	CASSPPAAWGYTF	TGTGCCAGCTCACCACCGGCGGCCTGGGGCTACACCTTC
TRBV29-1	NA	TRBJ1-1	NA	CSVSGDTEAFF	TGCAGCGTTTCGGGGGACACTGAAGCTTTCTTT
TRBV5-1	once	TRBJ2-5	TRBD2	CASSPRTSAQETQYF	TGCGCCAGCAGCCCTAGGACTAGTGCCCAAGAGACCCAGTACTTC
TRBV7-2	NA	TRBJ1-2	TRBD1	CASSLSGTGGLPPYGYTF	TGTGCCAGCAGCTTGTCCGGGACAGGGGGTTTACCTCCTTATGGCTACACCTTC
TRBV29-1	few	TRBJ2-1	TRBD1	CSVEPGQGAGEQFF	TGCAGCGTTGAACCCGGACAGGGGGCCGGTGAGCAGTTCTTC
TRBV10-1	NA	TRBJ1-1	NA	CASSTGLGTEAFF	TGCGCCAGCAGTACAGGGTTGGGCACTGAAGCTTTCTTT
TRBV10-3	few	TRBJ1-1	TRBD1	CAISEGQGARFDTEAFF	TGTGCCATCAGTGAGGGGCAGGGGGCGAGGTTTGACACTGAAGCTTTCTTT
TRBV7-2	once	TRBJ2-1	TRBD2	CASSFGLAVRGHEQFF	TGTGCCAGCAGCTTCGGACTAGCGGTCCGGGGCCATGAGCAGTTCTTC
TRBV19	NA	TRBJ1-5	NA	CASSHRGAQPQHF	TGTGCCAGTAGCCACCGGGGGGCTCAGCCCCAGCATTTT
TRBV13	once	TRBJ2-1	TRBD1	CASSFGQGAGNEQFF	TGTGCCAGCAGCTTTGGTCAGGGGGCGGGGAATGAGCAGTTCTTC
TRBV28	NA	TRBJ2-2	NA	CASSPGRGPTGELFF	TGTGCCAGCAGCCCCGGGCGCGGGCCCACCGGGGAGCTGTTTTTT
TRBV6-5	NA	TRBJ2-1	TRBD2	CASSLVAGGYNEQFF	TGTGCCAGCAGTTTAGTAGCGGGGGGCTACAATGAGCAGTTCTTC
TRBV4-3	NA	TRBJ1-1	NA	CASSQGTGFGTEAFF	TGCGCCAGCAGCCAAGGTACAGGATTCGGCACTGAAGCTTTCTTT
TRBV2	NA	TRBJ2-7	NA	CASRAYYEQYF	TGTGCCAGCAGGGCTTACTACGAGCAGTACTTC
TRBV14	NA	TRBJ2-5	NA	CASSQYAGQETQYF	TGTGCCAGCAGCCAATATGCAGGTCAAGAGACCCAGTACTTC
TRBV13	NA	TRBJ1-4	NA	CASSPYTGEKLFF	TGTGCCAGCAGCCCCTACACGGGTGAAAAACTGTTTTTT
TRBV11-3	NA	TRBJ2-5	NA	CASSLGPEVVETQYF	TGTGCCAGCAGCTTGGGGCCAGAAGTAGTGGAGACCCAGTACTTC
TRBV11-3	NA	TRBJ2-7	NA	CASSLGEEGSYEQYF	TGTGCCAGCAGCTTAGGGGAGGAGGGCTCCTACGAGCAGTACTTC
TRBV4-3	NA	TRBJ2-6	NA	CASSQDGGANVLTF	TGCGCCAGCAGCCAAGATGGCGGGGCCAACGTCCTGACTTTC
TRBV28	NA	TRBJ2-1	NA	CASSPGGSYNEQFF	TGTGCCAGCAGCCCCGGGGGCTCCTACAATGAGCAGTTCTTC
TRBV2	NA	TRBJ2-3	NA	CASSATSSTDTQYF	TGTGCCAGCAGCGCGACTTCTAGCACAGATACGCAGTATTTT
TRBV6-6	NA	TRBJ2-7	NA	CATGPGRDEQYF	TGTGCCACGGGGCCAGGGCGGGACGAGCAGTACTTC
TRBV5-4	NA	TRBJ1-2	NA	CASSLGIGGADYGYTF	TGTGCCAGCAGCTTGGGGATCGGGGGAGCGGACTATGGCTACACCTTC
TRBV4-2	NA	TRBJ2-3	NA	CASSQGVASTDTQYF	TGTGCCAGCAGCCAAGGCGTAGCGAGCACAGATACGCAGTATTTT
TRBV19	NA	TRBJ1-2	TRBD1	CASSMGTGPRGYTF	TGTGCCAGTAGTATGGGGACAGGGCCTCGGGGCTACACCTTC
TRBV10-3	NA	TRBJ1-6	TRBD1	CAISESGGPSPLHF	TGTGCTATCAGTGAGTCAGGGGGCCCTTCACCCCTCCACTTT
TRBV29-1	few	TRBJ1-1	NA	CSARAVNTEAFF	TGCAGCGCACGAGCCGTGAACACTGAAGCTTTCTTT
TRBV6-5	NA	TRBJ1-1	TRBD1	CASSWDRGTEAFF	TGTGCCAGCAGTTGGGACAGGGGCACTGAAGCTTTCTTT
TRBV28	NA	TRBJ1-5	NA	CASRTRRRNQPQHF	TGTGCCAGCAGGACCAGGAGGCGCAATCAGCCCCAGCATTTT
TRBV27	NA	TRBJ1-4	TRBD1	CATRPDRGNEKLFF	TGTGCCACCAGGCCTGACAGGGGGAATGAAAAACTGTTTTTT
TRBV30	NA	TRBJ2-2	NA	CAWSPTGITGELFF	TGTGCCTGGAGTCCCACAGGGATTACCGGGGAGCTGTTTTTT
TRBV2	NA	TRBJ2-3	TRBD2	CASRPLAGVSTDTQYF	TGTGCCAGCAGACCACTAGCGGGGGTTAGCACAGATACGCAGTATTTT
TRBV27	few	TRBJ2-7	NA	CASSSDSSYEQYF	TGTGCCAGCAGTTCCGACTCCTCCTACGAGCAGTACTTC
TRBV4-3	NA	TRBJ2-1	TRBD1	CASSPGQGFNEQFF	TGCGCCAGCAGCCCGGGACAGGGGTTCAATGAGCAGTTCTTC
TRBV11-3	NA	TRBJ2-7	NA	CASSLDFSRSYEQYF	TGTGCCAGCAGCTTAGACTTCAGTCGCTCCTACGAGCAGTACTTC
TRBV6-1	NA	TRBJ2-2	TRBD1	CASRWTGGPGELFF	TGTGCCAGCAGATGGACAGGGGGTCCCGGGGAGCTGTTTTTT
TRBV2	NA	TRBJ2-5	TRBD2	CASSGRAGEGETQYF	TGTGCCAGCAGTGGTAGGGCGGGGGAAGGAGAGACCCAGTACTTC
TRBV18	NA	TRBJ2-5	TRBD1	CASSEDRGRETQYF	TGTGCCAGCTCAGAAGACAGGGGAAGGGAGACCCAGTACTTC
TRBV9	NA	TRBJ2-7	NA	CASSVAWGDGEQYF	TGTGCCAGCAGCGTAGCATGGGGAGATGGCGAGCAGTACTTC
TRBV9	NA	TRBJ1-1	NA	CASSAQGGTEAFF	TGTGCCAGCAGCGCCCAGGGTGGGACTGAAGCTTTCTTT
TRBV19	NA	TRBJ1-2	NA	CASSEANYGYTF	TGTGCCAGTAGTGAGGCAAACTATGGCTACACCTTC
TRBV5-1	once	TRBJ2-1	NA	CASLPRGGAYNEQFF	TGCGCCAGCCTGCCTCGGGGCGGGGCCTACAATGAGCAGTTCTTC
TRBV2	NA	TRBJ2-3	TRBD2	CARGTSVLTDTQYF	TGTGCCCGTGGGACTAGCGTCCTCACAGATACGCAGTATTTT
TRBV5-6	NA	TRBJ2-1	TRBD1	CASSPVPGQAYEQFF	TGTGCCAGCAGCCCTGTGCCGGGACAGGCCTATGAGCAGTTCTTC
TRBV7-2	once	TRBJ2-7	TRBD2	CASSLSPSGTIYEQYF	TGTGCCAGCAGCTTATCGCCTAGCGGGACCATTTACGAGCAGTACTTC
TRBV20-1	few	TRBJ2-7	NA	CSAAAASEQYF	TGCAGTGCCGCCGCGGCAAGCGAGCAGTACTTC
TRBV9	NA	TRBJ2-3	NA	CASSPRSKTDTQYF	TGTGCCAGCAGCCCCCGTAGTAAAACAGATACGCAGTATTTT
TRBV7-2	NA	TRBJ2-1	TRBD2	CASSLVSGGTYNEQFF	TGTGCCAGCAGCTTAGTGTCGGGGGGGACCTACAATGAGCAGTTCTTC
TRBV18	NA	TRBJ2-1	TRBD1	CASSAGTGGYNEQFF	TGTGCCAGCTCAGCAGGCACAGGGGGATACAATGAGCAGTTCTTC
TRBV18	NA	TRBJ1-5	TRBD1	CASSPDRTYQPQHF	TGTGCCAGCTCACCGGACAGGACCTATCAGCCCCAGCATTTT
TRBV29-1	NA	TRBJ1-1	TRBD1	CSVEDWDRLNTEAFF	TGCAGCGTTGAAGACTGGGACAGACTGAACACTGAAGCTTTCTTT
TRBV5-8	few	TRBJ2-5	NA	CASSLGLGRETQYF	TGTGCCAGCAGCTTGGGGCTGGGGCGAGAGACCCAGTACTTC
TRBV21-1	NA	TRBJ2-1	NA	CASSKALGPQRGGYNEQFF	TGTGCCAGCAGCAAAGCGCTTGGTCCCCAGCGGGGCGGCTACAATGAGCAGTTCTTC
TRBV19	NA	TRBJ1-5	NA	CASSITREHQHF	TGTGCCAGTAGTATCACGCGGGAGCACCAGCATTTT
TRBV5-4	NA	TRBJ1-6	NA	CASSYAGHNSPLHF	TGTGCCAGCAGCTACGCAGGTCATAATTCACCCCTCCACTTT
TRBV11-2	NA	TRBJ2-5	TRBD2	CASSPGTSGGAYQETQYF	TGTGCCAGCAGCCCTGGGACTAGCGGGGGGGCGTACCAAGAGACCCAGTACTTC
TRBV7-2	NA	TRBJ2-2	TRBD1	CASSPRDSYTGELFF	TGTGCCAGCAGCCCCAGGGACAGCTACACCGGGGAGCTGTTTTTT
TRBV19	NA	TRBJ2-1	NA	CASSASESYNEQFF	TGTGCCAGTAGTGCTAGTGAGTCCTACAATGAGCAGTTCTTC